One T cell receptor beta chain is described in this entry. The data were obtained in a study of blood T cell repertoires in COVID-19. Sequencing was performed with immunoSEQ multiplex PCR; in TCRdb, only in-frame clones are kept and a portion is missing. Of about 360,000 clones in the sample, around 90% were seen once. The CDR3 has 16 residues. Germline V CDR1 and CDR2: SGHVS, FQNEAQ. Losses at the gene ends were 1 base for V and 3 bases for J; bases not matched to a gene: 6. Sequencing used peripheral blood. This rearrangement joins TRBV7-8 to TRBJ2-3; 8 nucleotides agree with TRBD2. This clonotype originated in a human donor in a cohort sampled during active COVID-19. CDR3 loop: CASSLVAGGGTDTQYF. The CDR3 DNA sequence: TGTGCCAGCAGCTTAGTCGCGGGGGGTGGTACAGATACGCAGTATTTT.